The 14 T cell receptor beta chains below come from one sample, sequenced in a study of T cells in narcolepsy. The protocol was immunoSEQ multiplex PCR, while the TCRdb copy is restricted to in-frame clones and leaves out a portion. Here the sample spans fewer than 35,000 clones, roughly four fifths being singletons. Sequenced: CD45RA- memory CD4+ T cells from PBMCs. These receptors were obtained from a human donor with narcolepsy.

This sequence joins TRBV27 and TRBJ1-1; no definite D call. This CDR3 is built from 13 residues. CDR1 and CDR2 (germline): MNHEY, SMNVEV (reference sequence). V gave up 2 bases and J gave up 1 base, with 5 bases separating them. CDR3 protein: CASSLKRNTEAFF. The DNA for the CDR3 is TGTGCCAGCAGTTTAAAACGGAACACTGAAGCTTTCTTT.

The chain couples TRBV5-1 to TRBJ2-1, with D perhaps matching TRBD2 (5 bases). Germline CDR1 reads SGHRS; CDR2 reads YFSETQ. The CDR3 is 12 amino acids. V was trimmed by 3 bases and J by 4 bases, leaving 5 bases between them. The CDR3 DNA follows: TGCGCCAGCAGCTGGAGGTACAATGAGCAGTTCTTC. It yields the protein CASSWRYNEQFF.

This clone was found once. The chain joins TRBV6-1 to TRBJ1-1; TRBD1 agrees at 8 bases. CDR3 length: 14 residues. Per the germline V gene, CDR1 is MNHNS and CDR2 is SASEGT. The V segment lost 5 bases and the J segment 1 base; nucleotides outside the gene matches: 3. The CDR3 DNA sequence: TGTGCCAGCAGTTCCGGACAGGGGAACACTGAAGCTTTCTTT. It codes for CASSSGQGNTEAFF.

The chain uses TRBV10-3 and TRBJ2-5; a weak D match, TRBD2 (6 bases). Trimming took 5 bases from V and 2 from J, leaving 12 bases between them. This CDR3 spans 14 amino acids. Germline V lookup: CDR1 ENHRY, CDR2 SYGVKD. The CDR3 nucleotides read TGTGCCATCAGTACCGGAGGGTCTCAAGAGACCCAGTACTTC. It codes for CAISTGGSQETQYF.

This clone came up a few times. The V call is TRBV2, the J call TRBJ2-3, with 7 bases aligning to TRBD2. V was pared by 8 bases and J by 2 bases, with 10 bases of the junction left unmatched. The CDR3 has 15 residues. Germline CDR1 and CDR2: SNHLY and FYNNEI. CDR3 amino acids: CASGKAGTNTDTQYF. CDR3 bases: TGTGCCAGCGGCAAAGCGGGGACGAACACAGATACGCAGTATTTT.

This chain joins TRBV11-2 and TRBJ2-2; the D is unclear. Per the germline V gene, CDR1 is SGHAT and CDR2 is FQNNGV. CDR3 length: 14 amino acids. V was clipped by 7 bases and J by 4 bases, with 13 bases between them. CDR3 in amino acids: CASTNLLVTGELFF. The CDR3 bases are TGTGCCAGCACCAACCTCCTGGTCACCGGGGAGCTGTTTTTT.

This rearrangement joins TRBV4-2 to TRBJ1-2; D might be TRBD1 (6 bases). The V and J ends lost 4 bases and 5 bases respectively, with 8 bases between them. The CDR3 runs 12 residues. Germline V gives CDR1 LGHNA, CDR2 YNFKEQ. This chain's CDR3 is CASSLQGYGYTF. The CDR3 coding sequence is TGTGCCAGCAGCCTACAGGGTTATGGCTACACCTTC.

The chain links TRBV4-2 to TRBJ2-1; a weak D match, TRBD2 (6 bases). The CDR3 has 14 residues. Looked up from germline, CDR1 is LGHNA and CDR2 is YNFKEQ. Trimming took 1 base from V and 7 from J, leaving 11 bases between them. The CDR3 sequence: CASSQGRVGNEQFF. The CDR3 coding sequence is TGTGCCAGCAGCCAAGGGAGGGTCGGGAATGAGCAGTTCTTC.

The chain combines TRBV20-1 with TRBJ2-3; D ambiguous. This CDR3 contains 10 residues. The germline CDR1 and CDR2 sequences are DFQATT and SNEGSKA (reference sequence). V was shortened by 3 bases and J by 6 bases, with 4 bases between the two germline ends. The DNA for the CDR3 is TGCAGTGCTAGTATCGATACGCAGTATTTT. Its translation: CSASIDTQYF.

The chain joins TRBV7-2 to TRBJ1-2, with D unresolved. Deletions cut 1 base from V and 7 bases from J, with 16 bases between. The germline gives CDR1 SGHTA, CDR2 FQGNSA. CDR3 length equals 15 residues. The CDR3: CASSLDKRSGVGYTF. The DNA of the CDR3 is TGTGCCAGCAGCTTAGACAAGCGGTCTGGGGTTGGCTACACCTTC.

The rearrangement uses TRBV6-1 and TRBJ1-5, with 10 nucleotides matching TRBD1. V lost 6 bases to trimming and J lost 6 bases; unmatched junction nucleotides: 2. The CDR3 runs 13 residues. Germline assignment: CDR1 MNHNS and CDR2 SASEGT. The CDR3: CASSDRGPQPQHF. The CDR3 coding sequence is TGTGCCAGCAGCGACAGGGGGCCTCAGCCCCAGCATTTT.

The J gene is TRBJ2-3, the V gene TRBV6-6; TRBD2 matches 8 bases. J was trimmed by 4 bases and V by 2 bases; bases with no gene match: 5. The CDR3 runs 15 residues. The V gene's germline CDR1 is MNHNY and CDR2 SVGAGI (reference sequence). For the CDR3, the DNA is TGTGCCAGCAGTTACCGAGCGGGAGAGTCAGATACGCAGTATTTT. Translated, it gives CASSYRAGESDTQYF.

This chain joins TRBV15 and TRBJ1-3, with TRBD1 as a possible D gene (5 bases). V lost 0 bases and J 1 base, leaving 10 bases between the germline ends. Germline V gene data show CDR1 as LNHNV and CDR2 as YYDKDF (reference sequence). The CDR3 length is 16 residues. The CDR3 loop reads CATSRDPGGSGNTIYF. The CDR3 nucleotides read TGTGCCACCAGCAGAGATCCCGGGGGTTCTGGAAACACCATATATTTT.

CDR3 DNA: TGTGCCATCAGTGAGGCCCAACAGGGCAACTATGGCTACACCTTC. This codes for CAISEAQQGNYGYTF. The rearrangement joins TRBV10-3 to TRBJ1-2, with D possibly TRBD1 on 6 matching bases. The CDR3 has 15 amino acids. The V end was cut by 2 bases, the J end by 2 bases, with 12 bases between. Germline assignment: CDR1 ENHRY and CDR2 SYGVKD.